What follows are 32 T cell receptor beta chains derived from one specimen sequenced in a study of PD-L1 blockade in urothelial cancer. Indicated time point: pretreatment peripheral blood. Clones were sequenced by immunoSEQ multiplex PCR, and TCRdb holds only the in-frame ones, with some missing. The sample includes about 95,000 clones, around 90% of them seen just once. Material: PBMCs, obtained around atezolizumab (anti-PD-L1) treatment. The source of these receptors is a man aged 60 to 75 with urothelial cancer.

The rearrangement joins TRBV9 to TRBJ1-6, with 7 bases fitting TRBD1. V gave up 3 bases and J gave up 4 bases; unmatched junction bases: 4. Germline V CDR1 and CDR2: SGDLS, YYNGEE. The CDR3 has 15 residues. CDR3 DNA sequence: TGTGCCAGCAGCGAGGGGGCCGCGTATAATTCACCCCTCCACTTT. Amino acids: CASSEGAAYNSPLHF.

The chain uses TRBV9 and TRBJ2-1, with 9 bases fitting TRBD2. CDR3 size: 15 residues. V lost 9 bases, J lost 4 bases, and 11 bases stayed unmatched. In germline, CDR1 is SGDLS, CDR2 YYNGEE. DNA of the CDR3: TGTGCCATTTCACTCATAGCGGGGGTATACAATGAGCAGTTCTTC. It yields the protein CAISLIAGVYNEQFF.

The gene calls are TRBV7-8 and TRBJ2-2; possible D gene TRBD1, 7 bases. Germline CDR1 SGHVS, CDR2 FQNEAQ. V was cut by 2 bases and J by 6 bases, with 13 bases left in between. The CDR3 consists of 15 residues. For the CDR3, the DNA is TGTGCCAGCAGCTTATCCACAGGGGAGGCCGGGGAGCTGTTTTTT. Translation gives CASSLSTGEAGELFF.

The chain uses TRBV4-1 and TRBJ2-7; 10 bases align to TRBD1. The CDR3 length is 15 residues. Looked up from germline, CDR1 is MGHRA and CDR2 is YSYEKL. The V gene end was trimmed by 3 bases and the J gene end by 6 bases; junction bases not matched to a gene: 8. The CDR3 spells CASSHPTGGSAEQYF. DNA for the CDR3: TGCGCCAGCAGCCACCCGACAGGGGGCTCAGCCGAGCAGTACTTC.

The V gene is TRBV28, the J gene TRBJ2-7, with TRBD2 matching over 8 bases. This CDR3 is 15 amino acids long. The germline CDR1 and CDR2 sequences are MDHEN and SYDVKM. V shed 8 bases and J 0 bases; nucleotides not matched to a gene: 9. In DNA form, the CDR3 reads TGTGCCAGCTCCACCGGGGGGGCCAACTCCTACGAGCAGTACTTC. Translated: CASSTGGANSYEQYF. The full variable domain, in which reference TRBV28 and TRBJ2-7 provide the parts outside the CDR3, is DVKVTQSSRYLVKRTGEKVFLECVQDMDHENMFWYRQDPGLGLRLIYFSYDVKMKEKGDIPEGYSVSREKKERFSLILESASTNQTSMYLCASSTGGANSYEQYFGPGTRLTVT.

The V and J genes are TRBV29-1 and TRBJ2-1; 9 nucleotides line up with TRBD2. Germline V gene data show CDR1 as SQVTM and CDR2 as ANQGSEA. This CDR3 is 15 amino acids long. Unmatched junction bases numbered 12, after V lost 4 bases and J lost 8 bases. Here the CDR3 reads CSVGNSGGFWYEQFF. CDR3 DNA sequence: TGCAGCGTTGGTAATAGCGGGGGCTTTTGGTATGAGCAGTTCTTC.

The chain joins TRBV28 to TRBJ2-1, with D possibly being TRBD1 (6 bases). Looked up from germline, CDR1 is MDHEN and CDR2 is SYDVKM. The V end was cut by 6 bases, the J end by 0 bases, with 9 bases between. This CDR3 has 14 amino acids. The CDR3 here is CASRTGISYNEQFF. The CDR3 DNA follows: TGTGCCAGCAGAACAGGGATCTCCTACAATGAGCAGTTCTTC.

The CDR3 is CASSLSRTPSSYEQYF. The CDR3 DNA sequence: TGTGCCAGCAGCCTCTCGCGGACACCGAGCTCCTACGAGCAGTACTTC. The chain carries TRBV7-8 and TRBJ2-7; D may be TRBD1 (5 bases). Trimming left V 5 bases short and J 0 bases short, with 17 bases between. The CDR3 totals 16 residues. The germline CDR1 and CDR2 sequences are SGHVS and FQNEAQ.

The chain has TRBV14 and TRBJ1-1; tentative D call: TRBD1 (6 bases). Germline loops: CDR1 SGHDN, CDR2 FVKESK. The length of the CDR3 is 14 residues. Trimming left V 0 bases short and J 4 bases short, with 9 bases between. Here the CDR3 reads CASSQDFRGTEAFF. The CDR3 bases are TGTGCCAGCAGCCAAGATTTCAGGGGCACTGAAGCTTTCTTT.

As for this clone: The conserved final phenylalanine or tryptophan is absent from the CDR3, which likely points to a read error. No DNA is shown, since the ends of the CDR3 on it are uncertain; the CDR3 is the one TCRdb lists. CDR3 loop: CASSQATVVL. The V and J genes are TRBV21-1 and TRBJ2-7; the table assigns TRBD1, which was not confirmed against the DNA. TRBV21-1 is a pseudogene locus. The CDR3 extends over 10 residues, inclusive of both ends.

This chain connects TRBV2 to TRBJ2-7; 10 bases map to TRBD2. The CDR3 extends over 15 amino acids. With 6 bases clipped from V and 3 bases from J, the junction kept 8 bases outside the gene matches. The germline CDR1 and CDR2 sequences are SNHLY and FYNNEI. The CDR3 protein is CASRPGLAAGYEQYF. CDR3 in DNA: TGTGCCAGCAGACCTGGACTAGCGGCCGGCTACGAGCAGTACTTC.

For this clone: One junction end does not reproduce the germline sequence, and a read error may be involved. The chain combines TRBV9 with TRBJ2-2, with 8 nucleotides matching TRBD2. The CDR3 is 14 residues long. CDR1 and CDR2 from the germline V gene are SGDLS and YYNGEE. The CDR3 loop reads CATSLGTSTGELFF. The CDR3 nucleotides read TGTGCCACCAGCCTAGGGACTAGCACCGGGGAGCTGTTTTTT.

The chain uses TRBV7-2 and TRBJ2-5; TRBD2 aligns across 14 bases. Germline CDR1 reads SGHTA; CDR2 reads FQGNSA. This CDR3 is 17 amino acids long. The J segment lost 5 bases and the V segment lost 8 bases, leaving 13 bases of the junction unmatched. CDR3 region: CASGSTSGGAGSETQYF. CDR3 coding DNA: TGTGCCAGCGGATCGACTAGCGGGGGGGCCGGTTCGGAGACCCAGTACTTC.

This sequence joins TRBV30 and TRBJ2-3, with TRBD1 matching 10 bases. Germline-derived CDR1 and CDR2 are GTSNPN and SVGIG (reference sequence). CDR3 length: 12 amino acids. Unmatched junction bases numbered 1, after V lost 5 bases and J lost 5 bases. The CDR3 DNA reads TGTGCCTGGGACAGGGGGCGAGATACGCAGTATTTT. It encodes CAWDRGRDTQYF.

This clone has a single count. The CDR3 DNA reads as TGTGCCAGCAGTCCGTACCCTGGTGTCAGGGATGAAAAACTGTTTTTT. It is translated as CASSPYPGVRDEKLFF. The chain has TRBV27 and TRBJ1-4; possibly TRBD1 for D (5 bases). Per germline, CDR1 MNHEY and CDR2 SMNVEV (reference sequence). With 5 bases removed from V and 6 bases from J, the gap between germline ends came to 19 bases. CDR3 size: 16 residues.

A single count supports this clone. The chain couples TRBV18 to TRBJ2-7, with 9 bases aligning to TRBD2. From germline, CDR1 is KGHSH and CDR2 LQKENI. With V trimmed by 3 bases and J by 5 bases, 5 bases remained unmatched. This CDR3 is 14 amino acids long. The chain's CDR3 is CASSPRTSVDEQYF. The CDR3 DNA follows: TGTGCCAGCTCACCCAGGACTAGCGTCGACGAGCAGTACTTC.

CDR3 loop: CASSHRGGSGNTIYF. CDR3 coding DNA: TGTGCCAGCAGCCACAGGGGCGGCTCTGGAAACACCATATATTTT. This chain joins TRBV14 and TRBJ1-3; a weak D match, TRBD1 (6 bases). V was pared by 3 bases and J by 0 bases, with 9 bases between. Germline assignment: CDR1 SGHDN and CDR2 FVKESK. The CDR3 is 15 amino acids. Complete variable domain (other parts from reference TRBV14 and TRBJ1-3): EAGVTQFPSHSVIEKGQTVTLRCDPISGHDNLYWYRRVMGKEIKFLLHFVKESKQDESGMPNNRFLAERTGGTYSTLKVQPAELEDSGVYFCASSHRGGSGNTIYFGEGSWLTVV.

The J gene is TRBJ1-5, the V gene TRBV10-1; no reliable D call. V lost 0 bases and J lost 7, with 10 bases in between. Germline-derived CDR1 and CDR2 are WNHNN and SYGVQD (reference sequence). This CDR3 comprises 14 residues. The CDR3 loop reads CASSESGSGQPQHF. For the CDR3, the DNA is TGCGCCAGCAGTGAGTCGGGGAGCGGGCAGCCCCAGCATTTT.

V is TRBV7-2 and J is TRBJ1-6; D call uncertain. Germline assignment: CDR1 SGHTA and CDR2 FQGNSA. The ends were cut back, 1 base at V and 2 bases at J, with 12 bases in the middle. The CDR3 totals 17 residues. This CDR3 reads CASSLGRPQAYNSPLHF. As DNA, the CDR3 is TGTGCCAGCAGCTTAGGACGCCCCCAGGCCTATAATTCACCCCTCCACTTT.

J is TRBJ1-5 and V is TRBV6-5; 7 nucleotides match TRBD1. Germline V CDR1 and CDR2: MNHEY, SVGAGI. The CDR3 is 14 amino acids. V was clipped by 6 bases and J by 4 bases; unmatched bases: 6. The CDR3, as DNA: TGTGCCAGCAGACCGGGACAGAATAATCAGCCCCAGCATTTT. Translated, it gives CASRPGQNNQPQHF.

This clone ranks as medium-sized. The V gene is TRBV7-2, the J gene TRBJ1-2; 12 bases match TRBD1. The CDR3 is 17 residues long. V lost 3 bases and J lost 8; bases outside the gene matches: 13. In germline, CDR1 is SGHTA, CDR2 FQGNSA. CDR3 bases: TGTGCCAGCAGCTTTGAACCTACGGGACAGGGGGCCGAAGGCTACACCTTC. Translated, it gives CASSFEPTGQGAEGYTF.

This chain connects TRBV9 to TRBJ1-6; D gene ambiguous. The CDR3 consists of 16 residues. With 0 bases removed from V and 4 bases from J, the gap between germline ends came to 11 bases. Germline values: CDR1 SGDLS, CDR2 YYNGEE. The CDR3 sequence is CASSVGDTVYNSPLHF. DNA for the CDR3: TGTGCCAGCAGCGTAGGAGACACGGTGTATAATTCACCCCTCCACTTT.

This clone appeared once. J is TRBJ1-3 and V is TRBV2; D is unclear. The CDR3 is made up of 15 amino acids. Germline V gives CDR1 SNHLY, CDR2 FYNNEI. The germline V and J ends were trimmed by 4 bases and 0 bases, with 10 bases remaining between them. The CDR3 loop is CASSVGLSSGNTIYF. CDR3 sequence (DNA): TGTGCCAGCAGTGTTGGACTAAGCTCTGGAAACACCATATATTTT.

Only a few counts were recorded for this clone. The V gene is TRBV7-9, the J gene TRBJ1-2, with TRBD1 matching 8 bases. The length of the CDR3 is 15 residues. V lost 5 bases and J lost 2; bases outside the gene matches: 7. Germline V CDR1 and CDR2: SEHNR, FQNEAQ (reference sequence). The CDR3 region has the DNA TGTGCCAGCAGCCCAGACAGGGGCAGAAACTATGGCTACACCTTC. Translated, it gives CASSPDRGRNYGYTF.

This clone has only a few counts. V and J are TRBV10-3 and TRBJ2-7; maybe TRBD1 (5 bases). Germline CDR1 is ENHRY and CDR2 is SYGVKD. V was pared by 6 bases and J by 4 bases, with 16 bases between. The CDR3 spans 14 residues. CDR3 bases: TGTGCCATCAGAGAAGACAGTTCAGGGTACGAGCAGTACTTC. The encoded protein is CAIREDSSGYEQYF.

This chain links TRBV10-3 with TRBJ2-7; D ambiguous. CDR1 and CDR2 (germline): ENHRY, SYGVKD. Trimming took 3 bases from V and 5 from J, leaving 11 bases between them. The CDR3 contains 13 residues. The CDR3 is CAISETSSNEQYF. In nucleotides, the CDR3 is TGTGCCATCAGTGAAACGTCTAGTAACGAGCAGTACTTC.

The chain has TRBV7-3 and TRBJ2-1; D may be TRBD1 (6 bases). This CDR3 has 14 amino acids. V lost 2 bases, J lost 2 bases, and 7 bases lay in between. Germline V CDR1 and CDR2: SGHTA, FQGTGA. For the CDR3, the DNA is TGTGCCAGCAGCTTACAGGGGCCCTACAATGAGCAGTTCTTC. Translating it yields CASSLQGPYNEQFF.

Many counts were recorded for this clone. The V gene is TRBV19, the J gene TRBJ1-2, with TRBD1 matching over 11 bases. Trimming took 5 bases from V and 0 from J; bases not matched to a gene: 8. Germline V gene sequence: CDR1 LNHDA, CDR2 SQIVND (reference sequence). This CDR3 has 17 amino acids. CDR3 DNA sequence: TGTGCCAGTAGTGGATGGGACAGGGGGGATCCTAACTATGGCTACACCTTC. It specifies CASSGWDRGDPNYGYTF. Full variable domain (remainder filled in from reference TRBV19 and TRBJ1-2): DGGITQSPKYLFRKEGQNVTLSCEQNLNHDAMYWYRQDPGQGLRLIYYSQIVNDFQKGDIAEGYSVSREKKESFPLTVTSAQKNPTAFYLCASSGWDRGDPNYGYTFGSGTRLTVV.

The V and J genes are TRBV4-1 and TRBJ1-6; 7 bases are a match to TRBD1. Germline-derived CDR1 and CDR2 are MGHRA and YSYEKL. After removal of 2 bases from V and 2 bases from J, the junction contained 6 bases not matched to a gene. The CDR3 is 17 residues long. The CDR3 coding sequence is TGCGCCAGCAGCCAAAAGGGGGCTCCAGCCTATAATTCACCCCTCCACTTT. Residues: CASSQKGAPAYNSPLHF.

This CDR3 is CASSVGTGVTDTQYF. The CDR3 region has the DNA TGTGCCAGCAGCGTTGGGACAGGGGTCACAGATACGCAGTATTTT. The chain employs TRBV9 and TRBJ2-3; 10 bases line up with TRBD1. This CDR3 contains 15 residues. After removal of 2 bases from V and 2 bases from J, the junction contained 2 bases not matched to a gene. Germline assignment: CDR1 SGDLS and CDR2 YYNGEE.

The V gene is TRBV6-4, the J gene TRBJ2-2, with D possibly matching TRBD1 (5 bases). Trimming took 5 bases from V and 4 from J, leaving 14 bases between them. The CDR3 length is 15 residues. Per germline, CDR1 MRHNA and CDR2 SNTAGT. The CDR3 nucleotides are TGTGCCAGCAGTAATAACCCTACAGGCACCGGGGAGCTGTTTTTT. It codes for CASSNNPTGTGELFF.

The chain links TRBV9 to TRBJ2-1, with D possibly being TRBD2 (5 bases). The length of the CDR3 is 15 residues. Germline CDR1 is SGDLS and CDR2 is YYNGEE. Deletions cut 0 bases from V and 9 bases from J, with 16 bases between. CDR3 bases: TGTGCCAGCAGCGTAGCCGAGGGTGGGTTGGGTGAGCAGTTCTTC. This codes for CASSVAEGGLGEQFF.